This TCR beta chain appears in the sequencing data of a study of blood T cell repertoires in COVID-19. Study summary: COVID-19 samples collected from the United States, Italy and Spain covered acute and convalescent phases. In each case, the material was cDNA or gDNA derived from T cells, B-cell-depleted T cells, or PBMCs.

Under the authors' procedure: The authors estimated nucleated cell counts from reference gene primer amplification. TCRdb's copy holds only in-frame clones and misses some; the assay was immunoSEQ multiplex PCR. The V and J calls and clone size were taken over from that table, and D and trimming were inferred from the DNA. Of just over 35,000 clones in the sample, approximately 91% were seen once. The CDR3 is 17 residues long. Germline CDR1 is SGHVS and CDR2 is FQNEAQ. Trimming pared 0 bases from V and 2 bases from J, leaving 15 bases between. The rearrangement uses TRBV7-8 and TRBJ2-3, with D tentatively TRBD2 (6 bases). This clonotype was sampled from a human donor in a cohort sampled during active COVID-19. The material sequenced was peripheral blood. CDR3 amino acids: CASSLALGLPYTDTQYF. In nucleotides, the CDR3 is TGTGCCAGCAGCTTAGCGCTTGGACTACCCTACACAGATACGCAGTATTTT.